This TCR beta chain was documented in a study of cytomegalovirus exposure and HLA in healthy donors (dated 2017 in TCRdb). About the full investigation: According to a later analysis, the 120 or so validation repertoires were produced on the same platform as the 666 repertoires of the first cohort. The aim of the study was to test whether cataloging public T cell receptors could identify signatures of past pathogen exposure. In addition to the first cohort of 666 subjects, a separate validation cohort of 100 to 150 different subjects was used. The study combined high-throughput TCR immunosequencing, statistical association of individual TCRs with disease status, and machine learning to predict cytomegalovirus infection status. Points the paper makes about the study in general: The authors suggested that the approach could potentially be generalized to other disease states and immunological phenotypes. In the study, some 180 TCR beta chains were listed as associated with cytomegalovirus. A few of the identified cytomegalovirus-associated TCR beta chains were confirmed in vitro to be specific for cytomegalovirus antigens. In both the original and validation cohorts, the classifier was reported to diagnose cytomegalovirus status with high specificity and sensitivity. All 120 or so repertoires were used to score co-occurrence in the validation cohort in a later analysis, because that analysis had no HLA typing for the cohort. Most TCR sequences were observed very rarely across donors, whereas some public TCRs were present in many individuals. A later analysis found that TCRs clustered in the first cohort also tended to co-occur in the approximately 120 validation repertoires, with 94% of cluster scores above 0.

The donors belonged to the validation cohort of over a hundred subjects, which was separate from the roughly 670-subject first cohort. This clone was picked up a small number of times. Its antigen is not yet known. Within one base of it there is no much larger clone, and no base qualities were kept. CDR1 and CDR2 are read off the germline V gene as SGHTA and FQGNSA. A distance of 4 bases separates the germline ends of V and J, which lose 1 base and 0 bases respectively. Counted from cysteine to phenylalanine, this CDR3 has 14 amino acids. Kept here is only the CDR3 DNA, which spans 42 bases and is read in frame from base 1. The method behind the library was the immunoSEQ multiplex PCR assay. Regarding the original processing steps: A statistical classification framework was developed to diagnose cytomegalovirus status using the catalog of TCR beta chain sequences. The table comes from immuneACCESS by way of TCRdb, which keeps in-frame sequences with V and J called. Part of the clones is missing from these tables; in studies checked, under half for an unresolved V gene and the rest for unknown reasons. Clone size and V and J calls were adopted from that table, with D and trimming inferred from the DNA. The sample table lists 150,000 to 200,000 clones, 84% of them with a count of one. The top ten clones comprise about 7% of the sample.

Sequencing was performed on PBMCs. The chain links TRBV7-2 with TRBJ2-4, with the D gene not clear enough to name. The receptor was isolated from a man younger than 35 in good health and CMV-seropositive. The CDR3 reads as follows: CASSLELAKNIQYF. The nucleotide sequence is TGTGCCAGCAGCTTAGAACTAGCCAAAAACATTCAGTACTTC. With the portions outside the CDR3 filled from the reference TRBV7-2 and TRBJ2-4 genes, the complete variable region becomes GAGVSQSPSNKVTEKGKDVELRCDPISGHTALYWYRQSLGQGLEFLIYFQGNSAPDKSGLPSDRFSAERTGGSVSTLTIQRTQQEDSAVYLCASSLELAKNIQYFGAGTRLSVL.